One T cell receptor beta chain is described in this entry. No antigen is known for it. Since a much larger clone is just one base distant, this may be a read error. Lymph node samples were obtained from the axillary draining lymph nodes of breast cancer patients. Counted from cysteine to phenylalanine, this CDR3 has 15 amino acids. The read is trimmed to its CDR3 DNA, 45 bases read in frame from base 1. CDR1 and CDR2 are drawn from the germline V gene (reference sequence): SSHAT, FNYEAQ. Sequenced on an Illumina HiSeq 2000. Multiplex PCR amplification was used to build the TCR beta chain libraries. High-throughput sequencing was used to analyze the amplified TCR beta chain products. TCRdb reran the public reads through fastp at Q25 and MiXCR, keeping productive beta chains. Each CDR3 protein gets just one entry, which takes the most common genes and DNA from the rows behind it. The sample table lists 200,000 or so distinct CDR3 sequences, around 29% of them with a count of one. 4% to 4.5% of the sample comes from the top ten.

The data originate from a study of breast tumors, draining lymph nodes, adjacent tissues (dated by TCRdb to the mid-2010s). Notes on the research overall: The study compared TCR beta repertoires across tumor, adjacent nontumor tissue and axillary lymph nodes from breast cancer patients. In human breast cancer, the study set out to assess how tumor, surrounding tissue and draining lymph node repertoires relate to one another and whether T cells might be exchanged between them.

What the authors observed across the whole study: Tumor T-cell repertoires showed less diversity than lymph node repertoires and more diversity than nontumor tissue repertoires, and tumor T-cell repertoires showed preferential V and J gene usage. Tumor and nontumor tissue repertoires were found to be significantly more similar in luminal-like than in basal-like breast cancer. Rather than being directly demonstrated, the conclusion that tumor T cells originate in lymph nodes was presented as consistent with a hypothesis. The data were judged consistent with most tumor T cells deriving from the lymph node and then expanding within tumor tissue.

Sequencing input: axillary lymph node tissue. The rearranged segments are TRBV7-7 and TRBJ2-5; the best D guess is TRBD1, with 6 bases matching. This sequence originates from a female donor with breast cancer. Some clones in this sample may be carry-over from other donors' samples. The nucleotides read TGTGCTAGCAGCTCAAGCCGTCAGGGGTTTGAGACCCAGCACTTC. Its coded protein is CASSSSRQGFETQHF.